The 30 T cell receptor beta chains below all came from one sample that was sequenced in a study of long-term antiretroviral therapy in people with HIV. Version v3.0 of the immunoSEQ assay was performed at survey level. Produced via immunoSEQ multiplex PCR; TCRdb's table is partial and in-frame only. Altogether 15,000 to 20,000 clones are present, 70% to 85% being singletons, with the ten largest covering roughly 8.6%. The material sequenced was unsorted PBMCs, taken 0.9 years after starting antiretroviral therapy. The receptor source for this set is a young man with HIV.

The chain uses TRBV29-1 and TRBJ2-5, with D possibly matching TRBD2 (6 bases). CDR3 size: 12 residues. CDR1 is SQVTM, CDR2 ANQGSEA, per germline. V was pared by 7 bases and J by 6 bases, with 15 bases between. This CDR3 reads CSAVEGGQTQYF. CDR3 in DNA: TGCAGCGCGGTGGAGGGCGGGCAGACCCAGTACTTC.

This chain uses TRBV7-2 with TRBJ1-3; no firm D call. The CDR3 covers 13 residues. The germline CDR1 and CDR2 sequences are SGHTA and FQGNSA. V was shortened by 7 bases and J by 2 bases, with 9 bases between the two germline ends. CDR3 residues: CASIPGPGNTIYF. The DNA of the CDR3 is TGTGCCAGCATCCCCGGGCCTGGAAACACCATATATTTT.

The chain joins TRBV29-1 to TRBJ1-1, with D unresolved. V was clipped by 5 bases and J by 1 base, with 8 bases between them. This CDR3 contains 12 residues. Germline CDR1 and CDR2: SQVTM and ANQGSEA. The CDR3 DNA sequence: TGCAGCGTTCTACCGGGGAACACTGAAGCTTTCTTT. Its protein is CSVLPGNTEAFF.

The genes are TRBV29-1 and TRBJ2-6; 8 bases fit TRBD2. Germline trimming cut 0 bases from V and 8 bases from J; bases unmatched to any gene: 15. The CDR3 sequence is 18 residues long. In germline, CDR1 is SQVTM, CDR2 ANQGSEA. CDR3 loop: CSVEDPLAGSLGPNVLTF. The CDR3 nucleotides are TGCAGCGTTGAAGACCCCCTAGCGGGCTCTCTGGGTCCCAACGTCCTGACTTTC.

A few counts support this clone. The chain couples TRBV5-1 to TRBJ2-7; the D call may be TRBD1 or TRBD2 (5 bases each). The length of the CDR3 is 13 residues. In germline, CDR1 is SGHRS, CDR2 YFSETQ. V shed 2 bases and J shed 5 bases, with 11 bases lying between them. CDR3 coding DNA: TGCGCCAGCAGCTTTGAGGGGTACGACGAGCAGTACTTC. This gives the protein CASSFEGYDEQYF.

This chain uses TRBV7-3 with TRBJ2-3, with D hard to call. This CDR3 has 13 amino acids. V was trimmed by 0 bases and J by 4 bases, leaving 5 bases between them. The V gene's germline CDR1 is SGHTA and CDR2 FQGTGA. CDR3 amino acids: CASSLTRSDTQYF. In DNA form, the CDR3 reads TGTGCCAGCAGCTTAACACGATCAGATACGCAGTATTTT.

In DNA form, the CDR3 reads TGTGCCAGCAGTGATGAGGGCTACTCCTACAATGAGCAGTTCTTC. This gives the protein CASSDEGYSYNEQFF. V usage is TRBV2 and J usage is TRBJ2-1, with a tentative D call TRBD2 (5 bases). V was trimmed by 3 bases and J by 0 bases, leaving 9 bases between them. The CDR3 covers 15 residues. Germline CDR1 and CDR2: SNHLY and FYNNEI. Complete variable domain (other parts from reference TRBV2 and TRBJ2-1): EPEVTQTPSHQVTQMGQEVILRCVPISNHLYFYWYRQILGQKVEFLVSFYNNEISEKSEIFDDQFSVERPDGSNFTLKIRSTKLEDSAMYFCASSDEGYSYNEQFFGPGTRLTVL.

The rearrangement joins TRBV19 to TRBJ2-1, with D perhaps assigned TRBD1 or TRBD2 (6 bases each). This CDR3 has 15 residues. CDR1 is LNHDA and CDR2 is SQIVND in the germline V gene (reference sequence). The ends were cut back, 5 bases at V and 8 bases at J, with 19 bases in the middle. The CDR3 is CASSQRDKGGYEQFF. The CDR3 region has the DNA TGTGCCAGTAGTCAACGGGACAAAGGGGGGTATGAGCAGTTCTTC.

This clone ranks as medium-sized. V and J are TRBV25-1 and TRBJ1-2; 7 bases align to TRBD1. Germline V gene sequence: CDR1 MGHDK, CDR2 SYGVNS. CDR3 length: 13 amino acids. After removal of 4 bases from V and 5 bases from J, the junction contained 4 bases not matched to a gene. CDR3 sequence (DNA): TGTGCCAGCAGTGTAGGGACAGCATATGGCTACACCTTC. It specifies CASSVGTAYGYTF.

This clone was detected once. In nucleotides, the CDR3 is TGTGCCAGCAGTCCGGACAGGGGCTTGGGTGGCTACACCTTC. Its protein is CASSPDRGLGGYTF. The chain links TRBV6-6 to TRBJ1-2; 9 bases agree with TRBD1. Germline-derived CDR1 and CDR2 are MNHNY and SVGAGI (reference sequence). V shed 5 bases and J 7 bases; nucleotides not matched to a gene: 8. The CDR3 has 14 residues.

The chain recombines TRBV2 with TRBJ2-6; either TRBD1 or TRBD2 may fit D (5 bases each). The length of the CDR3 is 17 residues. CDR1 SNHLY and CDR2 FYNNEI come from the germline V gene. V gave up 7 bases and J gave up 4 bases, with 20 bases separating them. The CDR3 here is CASTSREGLGGANVLTF. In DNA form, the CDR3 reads TGTGCCAGCACCTCCCGAGAGGGGCTTGGAGGGGCCAACGTCCTGACTTTC.

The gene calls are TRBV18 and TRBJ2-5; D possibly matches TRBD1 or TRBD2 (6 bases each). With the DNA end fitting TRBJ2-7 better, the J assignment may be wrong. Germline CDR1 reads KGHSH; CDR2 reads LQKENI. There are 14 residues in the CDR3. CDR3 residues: CASSPPGAPYEQYF. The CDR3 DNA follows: TGTGCCAGCTCACCCCCGGGGGCCCCCTACGAGCAGTACTTC.

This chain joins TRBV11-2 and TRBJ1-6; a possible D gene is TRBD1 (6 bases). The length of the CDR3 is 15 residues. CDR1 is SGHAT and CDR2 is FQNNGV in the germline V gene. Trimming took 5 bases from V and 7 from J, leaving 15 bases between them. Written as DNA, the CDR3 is TGTGCCAGCAGCAAGGGGGACCACACGAATTCACCCCTCCACTTT. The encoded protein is CASSKGDHTNSPLHF.

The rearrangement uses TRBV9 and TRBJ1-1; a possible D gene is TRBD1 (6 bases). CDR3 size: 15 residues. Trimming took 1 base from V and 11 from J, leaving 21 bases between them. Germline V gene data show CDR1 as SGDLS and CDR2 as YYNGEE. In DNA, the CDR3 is TGTGCCAGCAGCGTAAATCCGGACAGTTCTCAGGGTGCTTTCTTT. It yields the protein CASSVNPDSSQGAFF.

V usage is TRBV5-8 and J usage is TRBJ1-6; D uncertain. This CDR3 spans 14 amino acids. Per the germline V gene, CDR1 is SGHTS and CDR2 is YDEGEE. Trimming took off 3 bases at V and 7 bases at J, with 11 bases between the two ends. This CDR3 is CASSSRVFNSPLHF. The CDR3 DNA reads TGTGCCAGCAGCTCAAGGGTGTTCAATTCACCCCTCCACTTT.

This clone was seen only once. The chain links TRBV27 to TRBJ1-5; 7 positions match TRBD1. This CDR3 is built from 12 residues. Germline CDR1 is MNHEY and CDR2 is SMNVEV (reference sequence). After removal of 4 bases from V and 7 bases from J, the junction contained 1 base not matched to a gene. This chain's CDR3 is CASSSQGQPQHF. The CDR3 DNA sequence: TGTGCCAGCAGTTCACAGGGGCAGCCCCAGCATTTT.

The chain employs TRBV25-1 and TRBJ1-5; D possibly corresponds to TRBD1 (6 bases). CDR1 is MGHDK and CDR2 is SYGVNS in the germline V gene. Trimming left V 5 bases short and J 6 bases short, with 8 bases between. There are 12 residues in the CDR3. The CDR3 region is CASSWGLQPQHF. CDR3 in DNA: TGTGCCAGCAGTTGGGGGCTTCAGCCCCAGCATTTT.

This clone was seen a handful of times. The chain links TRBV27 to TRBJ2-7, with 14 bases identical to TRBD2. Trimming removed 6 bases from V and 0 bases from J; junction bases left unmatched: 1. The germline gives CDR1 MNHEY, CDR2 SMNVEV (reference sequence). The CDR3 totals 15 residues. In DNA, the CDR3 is TGTGCCAGCAGCGGGACTAGCGGGGGCTCCTACGAGCAGTACTTC. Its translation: CASSGTSGGSYEQYF.

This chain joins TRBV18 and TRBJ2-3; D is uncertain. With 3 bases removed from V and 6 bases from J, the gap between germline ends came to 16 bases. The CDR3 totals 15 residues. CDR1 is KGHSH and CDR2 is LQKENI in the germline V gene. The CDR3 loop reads CASSPSGLSTDTQYF. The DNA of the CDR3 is TGTGCCAGCTCACCTTCGGGTCTTTCTACGGATACGCAGTATTTT.

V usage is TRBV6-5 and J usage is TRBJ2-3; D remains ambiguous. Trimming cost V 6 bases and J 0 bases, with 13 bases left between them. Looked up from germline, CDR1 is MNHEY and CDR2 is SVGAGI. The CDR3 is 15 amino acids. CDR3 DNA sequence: TGTGCCAGCAGCCCCCTGACCACTAGCACAGATACGCAGTATTTT. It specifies CASSPLTTSTDTQYF.

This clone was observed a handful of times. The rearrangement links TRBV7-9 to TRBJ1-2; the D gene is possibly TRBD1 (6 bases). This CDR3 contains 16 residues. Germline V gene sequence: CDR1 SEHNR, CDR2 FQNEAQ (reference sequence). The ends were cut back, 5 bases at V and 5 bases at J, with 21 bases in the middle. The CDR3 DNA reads TGTGCCAGCAGCGCTTCAATGACAGGATTCCTATATGGCTACACCTTC. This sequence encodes CASSASMTGFLYGYTF.

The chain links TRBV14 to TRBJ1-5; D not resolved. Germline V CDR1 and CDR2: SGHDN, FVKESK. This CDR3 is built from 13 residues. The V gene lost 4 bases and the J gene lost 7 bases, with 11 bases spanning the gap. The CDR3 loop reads CASSRHHGQPQHF. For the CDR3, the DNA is TGTGCCAGCAGCCGACACCATGGGCAGCCCCAGCATTTT.

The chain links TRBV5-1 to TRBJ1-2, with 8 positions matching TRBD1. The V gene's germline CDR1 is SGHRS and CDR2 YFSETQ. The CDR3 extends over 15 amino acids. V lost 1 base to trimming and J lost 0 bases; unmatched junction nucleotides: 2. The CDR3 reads CASSLRQGPNYGYTF. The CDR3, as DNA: TGCGCCAGCAGCTTGCGACAGGGGCCTAACTATGGCTACACCTTC.

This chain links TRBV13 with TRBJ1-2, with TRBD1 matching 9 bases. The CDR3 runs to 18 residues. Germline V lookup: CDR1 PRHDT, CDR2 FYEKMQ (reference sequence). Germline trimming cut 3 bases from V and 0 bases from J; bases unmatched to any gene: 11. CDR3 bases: TGTGCCAGCAGCTTCCCCTTGGACAGGGGTCCCTCTAACTATGGCTACACCTTC. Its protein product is CASSFPLDRGPSNYGYTF.

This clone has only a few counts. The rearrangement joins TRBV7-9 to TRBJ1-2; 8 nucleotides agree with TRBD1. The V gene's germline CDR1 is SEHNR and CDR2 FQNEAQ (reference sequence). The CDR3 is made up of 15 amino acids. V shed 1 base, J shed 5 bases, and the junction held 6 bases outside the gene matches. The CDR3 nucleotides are TGTGCCAGCAGCTTAGTCGAGGACAGGGAGTATGGCTACACCTTC. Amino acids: CASSLVEDREYGYTF.

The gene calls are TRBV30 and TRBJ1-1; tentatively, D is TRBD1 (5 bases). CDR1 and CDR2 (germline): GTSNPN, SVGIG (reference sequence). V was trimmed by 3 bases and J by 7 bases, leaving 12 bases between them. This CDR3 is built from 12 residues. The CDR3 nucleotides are TGTGCCTGGAGACCGACTGGGGGTGAAGCTTTCTTT. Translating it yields CAWRPTGGEAFF.

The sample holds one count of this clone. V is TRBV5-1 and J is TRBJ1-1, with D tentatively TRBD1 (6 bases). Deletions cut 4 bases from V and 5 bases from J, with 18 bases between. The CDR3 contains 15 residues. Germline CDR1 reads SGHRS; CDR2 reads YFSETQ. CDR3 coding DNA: TGCGCCAGCAGCAGGACCCCAGGGGCAGGGACTGAAGCTTTCTTT. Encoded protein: CASSRTPGAGTEAFF.

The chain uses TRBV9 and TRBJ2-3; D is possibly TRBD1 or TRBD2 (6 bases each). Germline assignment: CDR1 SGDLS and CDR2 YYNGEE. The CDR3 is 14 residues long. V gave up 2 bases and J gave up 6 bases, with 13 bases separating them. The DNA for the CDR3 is TGTGCCAGCAGCGTTGAGAGGGGGGTCGATACGCAGTATTTT. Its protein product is CASSVERGVDTQYF.

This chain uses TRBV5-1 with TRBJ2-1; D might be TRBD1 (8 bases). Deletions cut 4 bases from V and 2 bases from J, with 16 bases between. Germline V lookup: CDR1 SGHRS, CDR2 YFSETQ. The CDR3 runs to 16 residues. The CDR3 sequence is CASSGGGQDTYNEQFF. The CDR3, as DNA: TGCGCCAGCAGCGGGGGGGGACAGGATACCTACAATGAGCAGTTCTTC.

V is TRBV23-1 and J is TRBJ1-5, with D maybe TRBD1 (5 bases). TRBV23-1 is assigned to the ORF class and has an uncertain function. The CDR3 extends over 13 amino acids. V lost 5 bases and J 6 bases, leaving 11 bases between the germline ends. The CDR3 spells CASSFKGSQPQHF. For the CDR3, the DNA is TGCGCCAGCAGTTTCAAGGGGTCTCAGCCCCAGCATTTT.